Given below is one T cell receptor (beta chain) in context. Its antigen remains unknown. Cells are PBMCs isolated from roughly 10 ml of fresh blood. The CDR3 regions of TCR beta were amplified from RNA transcripts. A set of HTBI primers served as the primers for a first-round RT-PCR of the TCR CDR3. TCRdb recomputed calls from the multiplex PCR reads with MiXCR, one row per CDR3 protein. The data contain over 500,000 distinct CDR3 sequences, around 15% of them singletons. The data were obtained in a study of T cells in Graves' hyperthyroidism and ophthalmopathy. Study context: The authors collected peripheral blood at initial diagnosis, before any treatment.

Germline CDR1 reads SEHNR; CDR2 reads FQNEAQ (reference sequence). The CDR3 runs 16 residues. Deletions cut 3 bases from V and 7 bases from J, with 19 bases between. Findings and limits, study-wide: Most clonotypes that expanded in the thyroid above 0.001 also showed up in blood. A model using 13 V-J features told ophthalmopathy apart from stable hyperthyroidism.

This clonotype was obtained from a woman aged 25 to 39 with Graves' ophthalmopathy. Material: blood. This chain links TRBV7-9 with TRBJ2-1; perhaps TRBD2 as D (5 bases). DNA for the CDR3: TGTGCCAGCAGCTTGCATCTGTCGAAGTCGGGAAATGAGCAGTTCTTC. The encoded protein is CASSLHLSKSGNEQFF.